This T cell receptor beta chain was sequenced for a study of cytomegalovirus exposure and HLA in healthy donors. Study-level results: Cytomegalovirus-associated status was assigned to 164 TCR beta chains. For most TCR beta V segments, an earlier analysis put the productive rate at about 87% or about 30% of the time.

This CDR3 region has 19 residues. With V trimmed by 4 bases and J by 6 bases, 15 bases remained unmatched. From germline, CDR1 is MNHNS and CDR2 SASEGT. Turning to this clone: Its antigen is currently unknown.

The PCR employed 60 Vbeta primers together with 13 Jbeta primers. Measured with immunoSEQ multiplex PCR; TCRdb has only the in-frame clones, and not every one. The sample records about 190,000 clones, roughly 74% being singletons. The sample was PBMCs. The V and J genes are TRBV6-1 and TRBJ2-4, with 13 bases fitting TRBD2. The TCR originated in a woman in her 30s in good health and CMV-seropositive. CDR3 bases: TGTGCCAGCAGTGGCTCCTCCTTCGGGACTAGCGGGAACAGAAACATTCAGTACTTC. Its translation is CASSGSSFGTSGNRNIQYF.